Listed here are 2 T cell receptor beta chains from one sample, sequenced in a study of control samples from healthy donors and cancer patients. Sequenced by immunoSEQ multiplex PCR; TCRdb stores in-frame clones only, minus some. The table has fewer than 200,000 clones, roughly 93% seen once; the top ten hold roughly 4.3%. Sequenced input: blood. These receptors were obtained from a woman aged 55 to 70 in good health.

Remarks on this clone: At one end the junction does not follow the germline gene, possibly because of a read error. V and J are TRBV6-2 or TRBV6-3 and TRBJ1-2, with 9 bases lining up with TRBD1. The length of the CDR3 is 11 residues. CDR1 is MNHEY, CDR2 SVGEGT, per germline. Here the CDR3 reads CASSQGQGCTF. CDR3 sequence (DNA): TGTGCCAGCAGTCAGGGACAGGGCTGCACCTTC.

The chain recombines TRBV3-1 (or the pseudogene TRBV3-2) with TRBJ1-5; D uncertain. The CDR3 covers 19 residues. Germline V lookup: CDR1 LGHDT, CDR2 YNNKEL (reference sequence). The germline V and J ends were trimmed by 0 bases and 6 bases, with 24 bases remaining between them. The CDR3 DNA follows: TGTGCCAGCAGCCAAGACGCCCCATCTGGCCCCCCGGTGGGTCAGCCCCAGCATTTT. Its protein is CASSQDAPSGPPVGQPQHF.